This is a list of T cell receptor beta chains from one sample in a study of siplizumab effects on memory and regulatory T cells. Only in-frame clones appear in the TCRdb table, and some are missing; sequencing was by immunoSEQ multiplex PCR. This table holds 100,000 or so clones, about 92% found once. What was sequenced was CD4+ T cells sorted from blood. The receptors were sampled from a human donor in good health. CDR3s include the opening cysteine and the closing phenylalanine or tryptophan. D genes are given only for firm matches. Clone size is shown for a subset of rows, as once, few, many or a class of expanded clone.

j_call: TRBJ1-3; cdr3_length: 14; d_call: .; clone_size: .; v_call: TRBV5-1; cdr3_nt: TGCGCCAGCAGCTTAGGTTACTCTGGAAACACCATATATTTT; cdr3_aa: CASSLGYSGNTIYF
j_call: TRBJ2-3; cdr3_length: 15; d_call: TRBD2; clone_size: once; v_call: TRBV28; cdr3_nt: TGTGCCAGCAGTGTGTTGGGACTAGCATCAGATACGCAGTATTTT; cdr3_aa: CASSVLGLASDTQYF
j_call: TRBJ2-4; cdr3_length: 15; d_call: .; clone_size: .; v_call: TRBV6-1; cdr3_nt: TGTGCCAGCGACGAACAGGGCCTAGCCAAAAACATTCAGTACTTC; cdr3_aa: CASDEQGLAKNIQYF
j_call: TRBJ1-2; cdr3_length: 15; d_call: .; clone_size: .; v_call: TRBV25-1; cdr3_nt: TGTGCCAGCAGTGAATATGGAGGGATGGGCTATGGCTACACCTTC; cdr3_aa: CASSEYGGMGYGYTF
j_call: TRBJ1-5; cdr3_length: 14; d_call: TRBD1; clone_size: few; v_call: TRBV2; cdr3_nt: TGTGCCAGCAGGGAAGACAGGGGCTGGGAGCCCCAGCATTTT; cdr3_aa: CASREDRGWEPQHF
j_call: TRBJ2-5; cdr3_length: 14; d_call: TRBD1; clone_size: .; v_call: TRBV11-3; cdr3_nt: TGTGCCAGCAGCTTGGGACAGGGGGCAGAGACCCAGTACTTC; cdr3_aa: CASSLGQGAETQYF
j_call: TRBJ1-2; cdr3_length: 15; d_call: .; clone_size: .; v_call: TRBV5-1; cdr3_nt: TGCGCCAGCAGCGCGGTGGGGCAGGCTAACTATGGCTACACCTTC; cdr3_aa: CASSAVGQANYGYTF
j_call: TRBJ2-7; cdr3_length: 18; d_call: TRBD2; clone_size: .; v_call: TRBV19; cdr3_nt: TGTGCCAGTAGCGAGGACCCCGGGACTAGCGGTCCCAATTACGAGCAGTACTTC; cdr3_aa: CASSEDPGTSGPNYEQYF
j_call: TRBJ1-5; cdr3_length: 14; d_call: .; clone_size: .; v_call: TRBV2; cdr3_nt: TGTGCCAGCAGCCTAGGATATAGCAATCAGCCCCAGCATTTT; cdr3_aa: CASSLGYSNQPQHF
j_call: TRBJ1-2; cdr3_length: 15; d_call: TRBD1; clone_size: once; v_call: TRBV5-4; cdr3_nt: TGTGCCAGCAGCTTGGTAAACAGGGGTGGCTATGGCTACACCTTC; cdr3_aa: CASSLVNRGGYGYTF
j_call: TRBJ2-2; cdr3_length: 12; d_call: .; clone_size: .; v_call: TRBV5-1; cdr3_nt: TGCGCCAGCAGCTTCACCACCGGGGAGCTGTTTTTT; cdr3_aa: CASSFTTGELFF
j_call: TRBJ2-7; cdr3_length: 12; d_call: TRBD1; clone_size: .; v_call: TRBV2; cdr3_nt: TGTGCCAGCAGTGCGGACAGGGGCGAGCAGTACTTC; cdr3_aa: CASSADRGEQYF
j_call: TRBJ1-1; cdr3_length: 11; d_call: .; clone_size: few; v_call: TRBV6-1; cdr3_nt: TGTGCCAGCAGCAGAAATTCTGAAGCTTTCTTT; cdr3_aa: CASSRNSEAFF
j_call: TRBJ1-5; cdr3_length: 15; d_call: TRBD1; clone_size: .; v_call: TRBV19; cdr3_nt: TGTGCCAGTAGTATAGTCCAGGGGGCCCGTCAGCCCCAGCATTTT; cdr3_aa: CASSIVQGARQPQHF
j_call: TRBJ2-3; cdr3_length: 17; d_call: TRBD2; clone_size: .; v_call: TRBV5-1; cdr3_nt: TGCGCCAGCAGCTTTTATGCGAAGCGGGGGGCACCAGATACGCAGTATTTT; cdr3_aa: CASSFYAKRGAPDTQYF
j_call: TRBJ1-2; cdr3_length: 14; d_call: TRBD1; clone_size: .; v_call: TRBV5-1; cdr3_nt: TGCGCCAGCAGCTTGGTGCAGGGGGATCATGGCTACACCTTC; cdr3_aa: CASSLVQGDHGYTF
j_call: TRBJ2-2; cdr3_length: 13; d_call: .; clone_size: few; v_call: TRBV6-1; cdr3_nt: TGTGCCAGCCACGACGAAAACACCGGGGAGCTGTTTTTT; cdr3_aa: CASHDENTGELFF
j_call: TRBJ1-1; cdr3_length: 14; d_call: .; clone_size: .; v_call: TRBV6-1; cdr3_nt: TGTGCCAGCAGTGAACCAGGGTACTCGGATGAAGCTTTCTTT; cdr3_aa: CASSEPGYSDEAFF
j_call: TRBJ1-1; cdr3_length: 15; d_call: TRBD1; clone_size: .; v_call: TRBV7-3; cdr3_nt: TGTGCCAGCAGCCGACAGGGCGGGGGGAACACTGAAGCTTTCTTT; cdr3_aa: CASSRQGGGNTEAFF
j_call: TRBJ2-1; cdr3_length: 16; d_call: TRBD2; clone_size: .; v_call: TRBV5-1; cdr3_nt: TGCGCCAGCAGCTTGGTTGGCGGGAGCTCCTACAATGAGCAGTTCTTC; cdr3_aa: CASSLVGGSSYNEQFF
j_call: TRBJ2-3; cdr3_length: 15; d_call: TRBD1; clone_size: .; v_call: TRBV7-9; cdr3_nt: TGTGCCAGCAGCTTGACAGGGTTGGACACAGATACGCAGTATTTT; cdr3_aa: CASSLTGLDTDTQYF
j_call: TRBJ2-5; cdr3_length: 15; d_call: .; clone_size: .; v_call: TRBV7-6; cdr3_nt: TGTGCCAGCAGCTTATTGAGTCAGGGCAGGGAGACCCAGTACTTC; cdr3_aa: CASSLLSQGRETQYF
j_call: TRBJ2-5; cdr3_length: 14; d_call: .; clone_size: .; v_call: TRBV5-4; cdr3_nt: TGTGCCAGCAGCTTACAGGGCGCCCAAGAGACCCAGTACTTC; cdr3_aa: CASSLQGAQETQYF
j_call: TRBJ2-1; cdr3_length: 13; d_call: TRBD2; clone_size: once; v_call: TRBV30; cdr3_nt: TGTGCCTGGAGTCGGGGGGAGTCGAGTGAGCAGTTCTTC; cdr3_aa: CAWSRGESSEQFF
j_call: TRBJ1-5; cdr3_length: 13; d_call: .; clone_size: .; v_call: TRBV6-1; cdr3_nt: TGTGCCAGCAGTGAAGCAGGCAATCAGCCCCAGCATTTT; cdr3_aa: CASSEAGNQPQHF
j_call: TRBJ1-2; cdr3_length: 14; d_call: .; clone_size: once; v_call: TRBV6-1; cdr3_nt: TGTGCCAGCAGTGAAGGTGGCAGTTCATATGGCTACACCTTC; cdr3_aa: CASSEGGSSYGYTF
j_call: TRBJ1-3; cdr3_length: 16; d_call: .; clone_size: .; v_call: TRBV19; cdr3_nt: TGTGCCAGTAGTATTTCAGGGGACAATCCTGGAAACACCATATATTTT; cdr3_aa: CASSISGDNPGNTIYF
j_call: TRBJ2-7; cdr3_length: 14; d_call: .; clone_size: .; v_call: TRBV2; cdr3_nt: TGTGCCAGCAGCCGGGGGGCAGGTCTCGGCGAGCAGTACTTC; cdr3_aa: CASSRGAGLGEQYF
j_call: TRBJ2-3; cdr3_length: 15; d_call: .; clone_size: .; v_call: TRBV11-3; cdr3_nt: TGTGCCAGCAGCTTTGTACTAGGTGGAACAGATACGCAGTATTTT; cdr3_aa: CASSFVLGGTDTQYF
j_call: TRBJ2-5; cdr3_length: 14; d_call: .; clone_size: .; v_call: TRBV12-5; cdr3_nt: TGTGCTAGTGGTCCCGGCGGCTTCCAAGAGACCCAGTACTTC; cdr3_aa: CASGPGGFQETQYF
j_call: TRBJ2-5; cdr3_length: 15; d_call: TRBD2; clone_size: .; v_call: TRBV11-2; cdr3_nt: TGTGCCAGCAGTCAAGTAGCGGGGGGGGAAGAGACCCAGTACTTC; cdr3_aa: CASSQVAGGEETQYF
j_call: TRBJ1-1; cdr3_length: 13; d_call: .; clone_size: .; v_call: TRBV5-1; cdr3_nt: TGCGCCAGCAGCTTGGCGGGGGTAACTGAAGCTTTCTTT; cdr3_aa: CASSLAGVTEAFF
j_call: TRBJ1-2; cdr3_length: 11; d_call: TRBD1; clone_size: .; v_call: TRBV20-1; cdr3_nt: TGCAGTGCTAGGGGGACAGGTGGCTACACCTTC; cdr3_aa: CSARGTGGYTF
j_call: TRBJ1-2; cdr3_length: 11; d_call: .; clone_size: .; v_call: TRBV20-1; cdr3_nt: TGCAGTGCTATATCAGGGGATGGCTACACCTTC; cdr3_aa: CSAISGDGYTF
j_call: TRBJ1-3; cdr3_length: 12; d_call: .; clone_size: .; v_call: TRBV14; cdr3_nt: TGTGCCAGCAGCCAAGTAGGAAACACCATATATTTT; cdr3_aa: CASSQVGNTIYF
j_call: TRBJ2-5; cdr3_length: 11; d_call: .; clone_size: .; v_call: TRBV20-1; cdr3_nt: TGCAGTGCTGGGACCTGGGGGTCCCAGTACTTC; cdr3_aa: CSAGTWGSQYF
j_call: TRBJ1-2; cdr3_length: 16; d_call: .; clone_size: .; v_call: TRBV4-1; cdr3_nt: TGCGCCAGCAGCCCCGGCGGGGGCACCGCTAACTATGGCTACACCTTC; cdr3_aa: CASSPGGGTANYGYTF
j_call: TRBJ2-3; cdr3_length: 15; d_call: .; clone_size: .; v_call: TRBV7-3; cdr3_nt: TGTGCCAGCAGCCCCTCGGTTGTTAGCACAGATACGCAGTATTTT; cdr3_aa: CASSPSVVSTDTQYF
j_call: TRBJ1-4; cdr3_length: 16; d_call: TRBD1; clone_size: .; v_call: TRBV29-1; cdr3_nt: TGCAGCGTTTCGTGGCGCGGGACAGTTAAAAATGAAAAACTGTTTTTT; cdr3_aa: CSVSWRGTVKNEKLFF
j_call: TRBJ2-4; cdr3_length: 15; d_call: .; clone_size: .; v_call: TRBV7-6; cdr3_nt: TGTGCCAGCAGCACCCCGGGACCCAAAGGAAACATTCAGTACTTC; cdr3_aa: CASSTPGPKGNIQYF
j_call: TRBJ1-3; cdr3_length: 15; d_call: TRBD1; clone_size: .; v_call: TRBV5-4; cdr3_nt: TGTGCCAGCCGCAAGCAGGGGGCTAGTGGAAACACCATATATTTT; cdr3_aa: CASRKQGASGNTIYF
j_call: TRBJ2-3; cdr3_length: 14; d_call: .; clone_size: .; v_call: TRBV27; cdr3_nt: TGTGCCAGCAGTTTTCAGGGCCCCACAGATACGCAGTATTTT; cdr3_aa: CASSFQGPTDTQYF
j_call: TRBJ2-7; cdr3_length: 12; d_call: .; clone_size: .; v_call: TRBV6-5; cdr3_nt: TGTGCCAGCAGCCCACAGGCAGACGAGCAGTACTTC; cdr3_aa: CASSPQADEQYF
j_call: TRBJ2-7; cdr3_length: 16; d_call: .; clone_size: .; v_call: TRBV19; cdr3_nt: TGTGCCAGTAGTGACACCGGGACGTCAGACCCCTACGAGCAGTACTTC; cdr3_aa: CASSDTGTSDPYEQYF
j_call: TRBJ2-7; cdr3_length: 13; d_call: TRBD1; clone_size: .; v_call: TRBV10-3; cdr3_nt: TGTGCCATCGGGGGACAGACCTCCTACGAGCAGTACTTC; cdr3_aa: CAIGGQTSYEQYF
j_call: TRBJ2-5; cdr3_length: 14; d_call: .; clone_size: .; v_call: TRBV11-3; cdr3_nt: TGTGCCAGCAGCTTCCGACCCTCAGTGGCCACCCAGTACTTC; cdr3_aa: CASSFRPSVATQYF
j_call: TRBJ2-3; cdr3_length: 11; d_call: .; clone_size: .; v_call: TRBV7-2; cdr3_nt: TGTGCCAGCAGCTGGATTGGTACGCAGTATTTT; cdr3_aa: CASSWIGTQYF
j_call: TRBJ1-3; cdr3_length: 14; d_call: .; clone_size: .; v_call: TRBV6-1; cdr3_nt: TGTGCCAGCAGACCCGACGGAGGGCGAAACACCATATATTTT; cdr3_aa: CASRPDGGRNTIYF
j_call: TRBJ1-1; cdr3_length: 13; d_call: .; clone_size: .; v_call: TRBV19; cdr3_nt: TGTGCCAGTAACGTTGACGGGGGGAATAAAGCTTTCTTT; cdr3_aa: CASNVDGGNKAFF
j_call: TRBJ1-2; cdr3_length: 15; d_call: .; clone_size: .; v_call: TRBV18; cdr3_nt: TGTGCCAGCTCACCTGGGGCCAGTAGTAACTATGGCTACACCTTC; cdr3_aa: CASSPGASSNYGYTF
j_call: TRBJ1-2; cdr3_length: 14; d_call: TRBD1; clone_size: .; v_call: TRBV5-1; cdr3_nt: TGCGCCAGCAGCTTGGAGGGGACAGCCTATGGCTACACCTTC; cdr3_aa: CASSLEGTAYGYTF
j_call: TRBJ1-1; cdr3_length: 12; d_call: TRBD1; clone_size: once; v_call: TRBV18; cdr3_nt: TGTGCCAGCCTTACAGGGGGCACTGAAGCTTTCTTT; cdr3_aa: CASLTGGTEAFF
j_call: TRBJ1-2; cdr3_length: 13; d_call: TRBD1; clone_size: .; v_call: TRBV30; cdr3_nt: TGTGCCTGGAGGCGCAGGGGGGACTATGGCTACACCTTC; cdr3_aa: CAWRRRGDYGYTF
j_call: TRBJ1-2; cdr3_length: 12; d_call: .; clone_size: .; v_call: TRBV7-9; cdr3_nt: TGTGCCAGCAGCTATAGGGCCTATGGCTACACCTTC; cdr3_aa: CASSYRAYGYTF
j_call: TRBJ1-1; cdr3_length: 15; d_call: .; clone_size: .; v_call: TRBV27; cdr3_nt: TGTGCCAGCAGTTTTACCTCTAGGGGGAACACTGAAGCTTTCTTT; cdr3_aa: CASSFTSRGNTEAFF
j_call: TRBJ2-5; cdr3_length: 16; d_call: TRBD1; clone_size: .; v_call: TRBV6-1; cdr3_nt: TGTGCCAGCAGTGGAGAAACTCGGACAGGGAAAGAGACCCAGTACTTC; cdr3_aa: CASSGETRTGKETQYF
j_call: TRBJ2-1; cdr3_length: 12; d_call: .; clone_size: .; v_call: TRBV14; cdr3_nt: TGTGCCAGCAGCCGAGAATTCAATGAGCAGTTCTTC; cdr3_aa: CASSREFNEQFF
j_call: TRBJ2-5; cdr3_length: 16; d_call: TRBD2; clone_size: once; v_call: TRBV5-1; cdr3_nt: TGCGCCAGCAGCCCCAGACTAGCGGGGGCCATGGAGACCCAGTACTTC; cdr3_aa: CASSPRLAGAMETQYF
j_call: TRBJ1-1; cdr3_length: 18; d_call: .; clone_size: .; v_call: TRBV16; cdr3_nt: TGTGCCAGCAGCCAATCAGTCCCCCCAAGGGATGAGCTCCCTGAAGCTTTCTTT; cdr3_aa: CASSQSVPPRDELPEAFF